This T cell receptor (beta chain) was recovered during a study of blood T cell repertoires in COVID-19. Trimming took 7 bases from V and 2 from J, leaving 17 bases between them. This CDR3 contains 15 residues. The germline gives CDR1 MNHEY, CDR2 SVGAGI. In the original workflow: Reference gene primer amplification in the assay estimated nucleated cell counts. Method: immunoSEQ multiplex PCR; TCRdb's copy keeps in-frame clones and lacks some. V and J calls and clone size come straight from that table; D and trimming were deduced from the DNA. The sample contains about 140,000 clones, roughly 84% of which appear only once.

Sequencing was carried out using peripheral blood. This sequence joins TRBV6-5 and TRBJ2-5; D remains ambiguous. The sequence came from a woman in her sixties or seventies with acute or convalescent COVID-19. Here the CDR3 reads CASTPIAYPQETQYF. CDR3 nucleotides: TGTGCCAGCACCCCGATAGCTTATCCGCAAGAGACCCAGTACTTC.